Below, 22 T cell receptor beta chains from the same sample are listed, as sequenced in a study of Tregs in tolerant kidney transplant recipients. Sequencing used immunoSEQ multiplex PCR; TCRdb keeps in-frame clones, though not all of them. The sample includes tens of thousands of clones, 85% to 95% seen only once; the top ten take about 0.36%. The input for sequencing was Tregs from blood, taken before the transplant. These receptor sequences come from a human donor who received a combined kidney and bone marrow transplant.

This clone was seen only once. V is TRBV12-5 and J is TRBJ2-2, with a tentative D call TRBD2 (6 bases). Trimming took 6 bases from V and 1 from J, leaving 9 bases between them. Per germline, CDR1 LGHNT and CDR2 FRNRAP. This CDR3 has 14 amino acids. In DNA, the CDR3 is TGTGCTAGTGGGGACTACCAGAACACCGGGGAGCTGTTTTTT. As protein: CASGDYQNTGELFF.

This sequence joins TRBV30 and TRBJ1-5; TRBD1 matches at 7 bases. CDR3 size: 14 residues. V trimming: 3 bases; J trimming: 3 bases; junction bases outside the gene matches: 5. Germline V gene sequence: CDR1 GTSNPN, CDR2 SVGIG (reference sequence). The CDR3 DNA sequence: TGTGCCTGGAGGGCGACAGGGCTCAATCAGCCCCAGCATTTT. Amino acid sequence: CAWRATGLNQPQHF.

CDR3 sequence (DNA): TGTGCCACCAGCAGAGATCGCGGGAGTGGGTACGAGCAGTACTTC. It yields the protein CATSRDRGSGYEQYF. V and J are TRBV15 and TRBJ2-7, with 7 bases aligning to TRBD2. The trim removed 0 bases at V and 4 bases at J, leaving 6 bases unmatched. Germline V CDR1 and CDR2: LNHNV, YYDKDF (reference sequence). The length of the CDR3 is 15 residues.

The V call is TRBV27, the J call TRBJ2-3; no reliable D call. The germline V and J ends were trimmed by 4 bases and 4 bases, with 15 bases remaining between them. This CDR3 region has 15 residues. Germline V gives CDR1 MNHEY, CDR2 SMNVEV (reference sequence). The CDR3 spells CASSSLTPSPDTQYF. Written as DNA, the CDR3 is TGTGCCAGCAGTTCCCTTACTCCTTCCCCAGATACGCAGTATTTT.

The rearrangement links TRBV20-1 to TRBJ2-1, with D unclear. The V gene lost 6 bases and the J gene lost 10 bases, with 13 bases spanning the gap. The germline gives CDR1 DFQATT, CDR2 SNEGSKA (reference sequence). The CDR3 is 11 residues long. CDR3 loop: CSASLAGEQFF. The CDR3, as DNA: TGCAGTGCCTCTTTAGCTGGGGAGCAGTTCTTC.

The CDR3 is CATSPPSSEQFF. For the CDR3, the DNA is TGTGCCACCAGCCCACCTTCAAGTGAGCAGTTCTTC. This chain links TRBV15 with TRBJ2-1; D is unclear. The germline V and J ends were trimmed by 5 bases and 9 bases, with 11 bases remaining between them. The V gene's germline CDR1 is LNHNV and CDR2 YYDKDF (reference sequence). The CDR3 has 12 amino acids.

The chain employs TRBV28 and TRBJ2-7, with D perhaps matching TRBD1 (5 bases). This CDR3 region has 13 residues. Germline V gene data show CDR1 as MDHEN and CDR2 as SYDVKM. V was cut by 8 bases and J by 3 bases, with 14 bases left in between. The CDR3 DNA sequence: TGTGCCAGCGGAACAGGAGATGGCTACGAGCAGTACTTC. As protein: CASGTGDGYEQYF.

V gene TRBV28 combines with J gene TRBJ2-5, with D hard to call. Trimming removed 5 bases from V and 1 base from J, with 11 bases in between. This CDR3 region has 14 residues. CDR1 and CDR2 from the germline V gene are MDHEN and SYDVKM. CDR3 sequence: CASSPAGIQETQYF. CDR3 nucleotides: TGTGCCAGCAGTCCAGCAGGCATCCAAGAGACCCAGTACTTC.

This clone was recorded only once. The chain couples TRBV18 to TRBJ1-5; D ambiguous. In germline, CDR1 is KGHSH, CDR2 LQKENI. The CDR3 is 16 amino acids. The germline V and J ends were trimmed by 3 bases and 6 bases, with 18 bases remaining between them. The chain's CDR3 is CASSPLGGEVSQPQHF. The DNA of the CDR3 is TGTGCCAGCTCACCTCTGGGCGGGGAGGTGAGTCAGCCCCAGCATTTT.

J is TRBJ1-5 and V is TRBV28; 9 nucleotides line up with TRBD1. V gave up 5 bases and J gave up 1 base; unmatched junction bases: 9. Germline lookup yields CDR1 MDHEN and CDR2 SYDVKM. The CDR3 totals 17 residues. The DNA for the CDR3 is TGTGCCAGCAGTCCCCAACAGGGGGCGCGCAGCAATCAGCCCCAGCATTTT. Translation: CASSPQQGARSNQPQHF.

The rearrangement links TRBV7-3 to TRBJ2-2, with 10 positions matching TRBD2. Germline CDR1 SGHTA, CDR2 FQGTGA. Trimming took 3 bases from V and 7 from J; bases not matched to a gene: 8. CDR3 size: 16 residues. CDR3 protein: CASSFLAGADNGELFF. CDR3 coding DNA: TGTGCCAGCAGCTTCCTAGCGGGAGCAGATAACGGGGAGCTGTTTTTT. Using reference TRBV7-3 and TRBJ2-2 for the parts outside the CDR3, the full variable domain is GAGVSQTPSNKVTEKGKYVELRCDPISGHTALYWYRQSLGQGPEFLIYFQGTGAADDSGLPNDRFFAVRPEGSVSTLKIQRTERGDSAVYLCASSFLAGADNGELFFGEGSRLTVL.

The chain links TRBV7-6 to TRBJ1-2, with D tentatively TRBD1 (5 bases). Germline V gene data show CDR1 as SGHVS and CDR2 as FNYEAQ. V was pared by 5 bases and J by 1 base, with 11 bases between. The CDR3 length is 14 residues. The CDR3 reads CASSQGPFNYGYTF. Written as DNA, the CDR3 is TGTGCCAGCAGCCAGGGCCCGTTTAACTATGGCTACACCTTC.

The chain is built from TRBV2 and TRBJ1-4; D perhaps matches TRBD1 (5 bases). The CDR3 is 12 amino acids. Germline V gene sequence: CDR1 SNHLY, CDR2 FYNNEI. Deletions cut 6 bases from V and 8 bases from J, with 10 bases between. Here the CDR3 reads CASRQGSEKLFF. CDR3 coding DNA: TGTGCCAGCAGGCAGGGTAGCGAAAAACTGTTTTTT.

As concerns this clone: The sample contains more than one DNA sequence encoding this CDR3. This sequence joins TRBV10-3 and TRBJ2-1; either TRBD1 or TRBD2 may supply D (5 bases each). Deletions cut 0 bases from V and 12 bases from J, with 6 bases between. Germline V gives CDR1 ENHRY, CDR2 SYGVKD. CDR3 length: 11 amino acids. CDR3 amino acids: CAISESRGQFF. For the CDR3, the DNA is TGTGCCATCAGTGAGTCGAGGGGGCAGTTCTTC.

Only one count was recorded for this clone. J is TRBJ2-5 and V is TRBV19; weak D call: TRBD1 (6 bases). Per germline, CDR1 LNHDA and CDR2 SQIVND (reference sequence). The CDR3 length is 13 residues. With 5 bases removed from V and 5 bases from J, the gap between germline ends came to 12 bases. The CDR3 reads CASSPQGTETQYF. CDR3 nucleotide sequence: TGTGCCAGTAGTCCACAGGGTACTGAGACCCAGTACTTC. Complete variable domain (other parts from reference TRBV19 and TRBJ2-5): DGGITQSPKYLFRKEGQNVTLSCEQNLNHDAMYWYRQDPGQGLRLIYYSQIVNDFQKGDIAEGYSVSREKKESFPLTVTSAQKNPTAFYLCASSPQGTETQYFGPGTRLLVL.

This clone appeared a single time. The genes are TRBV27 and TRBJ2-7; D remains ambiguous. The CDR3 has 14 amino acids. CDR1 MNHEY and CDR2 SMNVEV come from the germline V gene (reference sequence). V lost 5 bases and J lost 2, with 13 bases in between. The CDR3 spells CASSAAPRAYEQYF. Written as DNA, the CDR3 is TGTGCCAGCAGTGCGGCCCCACGGGCCTACGAGCAGTACTTC.

CDR3 bases: TGTGCCAGCAGTTTACCCGGGACAGGGTCCTACGAGCAGTACTTC. Translated, it gives CASSLPGTGSYEQYF. The chain employs TRBV28 and TRBJ2-7; TRBD1 agrees at 9 bases. This CDR3 has 15 residues. The J segment lost 1 base and the V segment lost 2 bases, leaving 3 bases of the junction unmatched. Germline CDR1 MDHEN, CDR2 SYDVKM. Full variable domain (outside the CDR3, taken from reference TRBV28 and TRBJ2-7): DVKVTQSSRYLVKRTGEKVFLECVQDMDHENMFWYRQDPGLGLRLIYFSYDVKMKEKGDIPEGYSVSREKKERFSLILESASTNQTSMYLCASSLPGTGSYEQYFGPGTRLTVT.

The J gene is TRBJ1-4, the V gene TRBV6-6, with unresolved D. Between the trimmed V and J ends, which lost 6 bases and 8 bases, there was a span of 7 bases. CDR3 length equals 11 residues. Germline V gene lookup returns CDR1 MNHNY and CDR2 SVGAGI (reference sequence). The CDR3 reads CASSRKEKLFF. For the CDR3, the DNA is TGTGCCAGCAGCCGGAAGGAAAAACTGTTTTTT.

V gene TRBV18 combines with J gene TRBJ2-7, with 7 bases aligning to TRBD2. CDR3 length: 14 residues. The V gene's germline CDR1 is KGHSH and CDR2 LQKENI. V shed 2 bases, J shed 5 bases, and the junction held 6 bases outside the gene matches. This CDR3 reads CASSPIGGRNEQYF. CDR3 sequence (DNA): TGTGCCAGCTCACCAATCGGGGGGAGGAACGAGCAGTACTTC.

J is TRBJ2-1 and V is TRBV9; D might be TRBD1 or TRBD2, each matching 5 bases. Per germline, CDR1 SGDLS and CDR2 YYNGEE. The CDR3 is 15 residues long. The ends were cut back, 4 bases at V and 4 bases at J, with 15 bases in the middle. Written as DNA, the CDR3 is TGTGCCAGCAGCAATGGGACCCCTCCTTACAATGAGCAGTTCTTC. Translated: CASSNGTPPYNEQFF.

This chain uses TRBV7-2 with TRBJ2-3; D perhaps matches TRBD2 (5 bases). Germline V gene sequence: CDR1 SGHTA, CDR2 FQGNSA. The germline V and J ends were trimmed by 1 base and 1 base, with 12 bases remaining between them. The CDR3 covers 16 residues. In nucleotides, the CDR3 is TGTGCCAGCAGCTTAGGAGCGGCGGGCCGCACAGATACGCAGTATTTT. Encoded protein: CASSLGAAGRTDTQYF.

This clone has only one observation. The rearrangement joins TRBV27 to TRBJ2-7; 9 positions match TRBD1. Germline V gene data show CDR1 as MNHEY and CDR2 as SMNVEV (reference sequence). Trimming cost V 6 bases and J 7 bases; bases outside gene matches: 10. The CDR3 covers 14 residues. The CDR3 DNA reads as TGTGCCAGCAGATACCGGGACAGGGTAGGGGAGCAGTACTTC. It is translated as CASRYRDRVGEQYF.